The entry that follows covers one T cell receptor beta chain sequence. Its cognate antigen is unknown. This entry comes from a study of read filtering for tumor transcriptome and immune sequencing. Study-wide context: IR-seq gave about 3.5 to 10.27 million TCR reads per sample; RNA-seq gave roughly 75 to 1,300.

General study results and limits: Even smaller IR-seq throughput identified most shared clonotypes.

Sampling of bone marrow took place during active disease in every patient. Per the germline V gene, CDR1 is MNHNS and CDR2 is SASEGT. The length of the CDR3 is 13 residues. V was shortened by 3 bases and J by 5 bases, with 10 bases between the two germline ends. This library used roughly 400 ng RNA and molecular barcoded adaptors spanning alpha/delta and beta/gamma chains. MiXCR, run by TCRdb on the reads, gives a single entry per CDR3 protein. The table has 100,000 to 150,000 distinct CDR3 sequences, approximately 13% seen once. The gene calls are TRBV6-1 and TRBJ2-5; D gene ambiguous. The clonotype originates from a donor at least 40 years old with multiple myeloma. Sequencing input: a population of CD138-negative cells sorted from bone marrow. The chain's CDR3 is CASSEYHLETQYF. CDR3 sequence (DNA): TGTGCCAGCAGTGAGTACCACCTGGAGACCCAGTACTTC.